One sample yielded the 24 T cell receptor beta chains listed below, sequenced in a study of PD-1 blockade in classical Hodgkin lymphoma. Time point indicated: cycle 4 day 1 (C4D1), after 5 to 7 weeks of nivolumab. After autologous stem cell transplantation all patients relapsed, and prior brentuximab vedotin exposure differed between cohorts. After PBMCs were thawed, their CD8+ T cells were isolated by magnetic negative selection. Generated by immunoSEQ multiplex PCR, the TCRdb table keeps only in-frame clones and is missing some. The sample includes roughly 20,000 clones, around four fifths seen only once; the top ten take around 7.3%. The sequences come from CD8+ T cells from blood, collected before the fourth cycle of nivolumab. The receptors shown here come from a human donor with classical Hodgkin lymphoma.

This clone was found once. The rearrangement joins TRBV5-6 to TRBJ2-7; the match to TRBD1 covers 8 bases. Germline V gives CDR1 SGHDT, CDR2 YYEEEE. The CDR3 loop spans 14 amino acids. The V gene end was trimmed by 5 bases and the J gene end by 2 bases; junction bases not matched to a gene: 6. The CDR3 sequence: CASRPTGEAYEQYF. In DNA, the CDR3 is TGTGCCAGCAGGCCGACAGGGGAGGCCTACGAGCAGTACTTC.

The chain carries TRBV15 and TRBJ1-2; 10 nucleotides agree with TRBD1. Unmatched junction bases numbered 7, after V lost 4 bases and J lost 5 bases. This CDR3 comprises 15 residues. Looked up from germline, CDR1 is LNHNV and CDR2 is YYDKDF (reference sequence). The CDR3 DNA reads TGTGCCACCAGCACCCGACAGGGGGCTTTGTATGGCTACACCTTC. It specifies CATSTRQGALYGYTF.

J is TRBJ1-4 and V is TRBV7-9; 7 nucleotides line up with TRBD1. Germline loops: CDR1 SEHNR, CDR2 FQNEAQ (reference sequence). V trimming: 5 bases; J trimming: 8 bases; junction bases outside the gene matches: 11. This CDR3 contains 15 residues. The CDR3 sequence is CASSPTGTLNEKLFF. In nucleotides, the CDR3 is TGTGCCAGCAGCCCGACAGGGACTTTAAACGAAAAACTGTTTTTT.

The chain combines TRBV4-3 with TRBJ2-7, with 7 bases lining up with TRBD1. This CDR3 region has 15 residues. Trimming cost V 1 base and J 1 base; bases outside gene matches: 4. CDR1 is LGHNA, CDR2 YSLEER, per germline. CDR3 sequence (DNA): TGCGCCAGCAGCCAAGTCCGGGACAGTTCCTACGAGCAGTACTTC. Translation: CASSQVRDSSYEQYF.

The rearrangement uses TRBV7-9 and TRBJ2-2, with TRBD1 identical over 9 bases. V gave up 4 bases and J gave up 1 base; unmatched junction bases: 10. Germline lookup yields CDR1 SEHNR and CDR2 FQNEAQ (reference sequence). There are 18 residues in the CDR3. The CDR3: CASSSLALGQGNTGELFF. CDR3 coding DNA: TGTGCCAGCAGCTCTCTAGCGCTGGGACAGGGGAACACCGGGGAGCTGTTTTTT.

This clone was detected a few times. The gene calls are TRBV27 and TRBJ2-7, with 8 bases matching TRBD1. The V and J ends lost 8 bases and 2 bases, in that order; junction bases with no gene match: 8. Germline CDR1 and CDR2: MNHEY and SMNVEV (reference sequence). This CDR3 comprises 14 residues. CDR3 nucleotide sequence: TGTGCCAGCGCCTACGGGGGACAGGCCTACGAGCAGTACTTC. Its protein is CASAYGGQAYEQYF.

The chain uses TRBV13 and TRBJ1-1; D remains unclear. Germline loops: CDR1 PRHDT, CDR2 FYEKMQ (reference sequence). CDR3 length: 13 amino acids. V was clipped by 3 bases and J by 2 bases, with 7 bases between them. The DNA for the CDR3 is TGTGCCAGCAGCTTTTCTGTTAACACTGAAGCTTTCTTT. Amino acids: CASSFSVNTEAFF.

The chain has TRBV9 and TRBJ2-7; TRBD1 matches 12 bases. The germline V gene encodes CDR1 SGDLS and CDR2 YYNGEE. The CDR3 contains 15 residues. The V and J ends lost 0 bases and 4 bases, in that order; junction bases with no gene match: 2. CDR3 residues: CASSVGDRGQYEQYF. The CDR3 DNA reads as TGTGCCAGCAGCGTAGGGGACAGGGGGCAGTACGAGCAGTACTTC.

This rearrangement joins TRBV19 to TRBJ2-1; 7 bases fit TRBD1. CDR3 length: 16 residues. Germline lookup yields CDR1 LNHDA and CDR2 SQIVND (reference sequence). Trimming removed 6 bases from V and 0 bases from J; junction bases left unmatched: 8. The CDR3 protein is CASSMGDRSSYNEQFF. In DNA, the CDR3 is TGTGCCAGTAGCATGGGGGACAGAAGCTCCTACAATGAGCAGTTCTTC. Drawing the rest from reference TRBV19 and TRBJ2-1, the complete variable domain is DGGITQSPKYLFRKEGQNVTLSCEQNLNHDAMYWYRQDPGQGLRLIYYSQIVNDFQKGDIAEGYSVSREKKESFPLTVTSAQKNPTAFYLCASSMGDRSSYNEQFFGPGTRLTVL.

The chain employs TRBV7-6 and TRBJ1-2, with a weak D call TRBD1 (6 bases). The CDR3 is 12 amino acids. The germline V and J ends were trimmed by 3 bases and 8 bases, with 10 bases remaining between them. The germline CDR1 and CDR2 sequences are SGHVS and FNYEAQ. The CDR3 nucleotides are TGTGCCAGCAGCTTCGGACAGATCGGCTACACCTTC. Protein: CASSFGQIGYTF.

The chain uses TRBV7-9 and TRBJ1-5; TRBD1 might be the D (6 bases). CDR1 and CDR2 from the germline V gene are SEHNR and FQNEAQ (reference sequence). V dropped 5 bases and J dropped 2 bases, with 7 bases sitting between them. The CDR3 is made up of 13 amino acids. CDR3 loop: CASSRQGNQPQHF. The CDR3 region has the DNA TGTGCCAGCAGCCGACAGGGCAATCAGCCCCAGCATTTT.

The V and J genes are TRBV29-1 and TRBJ2-7; D ambiguous. Trimming removed 1 base at V and 9 bases at J, with 19 bases between. The germline CDR1 and CDR2 sequences are SQVTM and ANQGSEA. The CDR3 spans 14 residues. The CDR3 nucleotides read TGCAGCGTTGAAGCTTTCGGGTCCCTCCATGGGCAGTACTTC. Protein: CSVEAFGSLHGQYF.

The J gene is TRBJ2-3, the V gene TRBV25-1; D is ambiguous. CDR1 and CDR2 (germline): MGHDK, SYGVNS. V lost 5 bases and J 4 bases, leaving 10 bases between the germline ends. This CDR3 spans 13 amino acids. CDR3 in amino acids: CASSLGFADTQYF. The CDR3, as DNA: TGTGCCAGCAGTCTTGGCTTTGCAGATACGCAGTATTTT.

The chain uses TRBV27 and TRBJ2-7; D might be TRBD2 (5 bases). The CDR3 length is 12 residues. The germline V and J ends were trimmed by 6 bases and 6 bases, with 12 bases remaining between them. Germline V gene data show CDR1 as MNHEY and CDR2 as SMNVEV (reference sequence). This CDR3 reads CASSHSGFEQYF. The CDR3 DNA sequence: TGTGCCAGCAGCCACTCGGGGTTCGAGCAGTACTTC.

This chain links TRBV4-1 with TRBJ2-1; TRBD1 agrees at 7 bases. The CDR3 is 17 amino acids. V dropped 0 bases and J dropped 4; count of bases not matched to a gene: 9. Germline assignment: CDR1 MGHRA and CDR2 YSYEKL. The CDR3 sequence is CASSQDDVTGLYNEQFF. DNA for the CDR3: TGCGCCAGCAGCCAAGACGACGTGACAGGGTTGTACAATGAGCAGTTCTTC.

V usage is TRBV5-8 and J usage is TRBJ2-7, with D uncertain. The germline gives CDR1 SGHTS, CDR2 YDEGEE. Trimming cost V 0 bases and J 6 bases, with 7 bases left between them. CDR3 length: 12 amino acids. The CDR3 here is CASSLGTGEQYF. CDR3 DNA: TGTGCCAGCAGCTTGGGTACGGGCGAGCAGTACTTC.

V gene TRBV4-2 combines with J gene TRBJ1-3, with 8 bases fitting TRBD1. Trimming took 1 base from V and 2 from J; bases not matched to a gene: 4. This CDR3 comprises 16 residues. Germline CDR1 LGHNA, CDR2 YNFKEQ. The CDR3, as DNA: TGTGCCAGCAGCCAAGCCGAGACAGGGGCTGGAAACACCATATATTTT. Translated, it gives CASSQAETGAGNTIYF.

The V call is TRBV4-2, the J call TRBJ1-1; D unresolved. The V end was cut by 2 bases, the J end by 8 bases, with 6 bases between. The length of the CDR3 is 11 residues. CDR1 and CDR2 from the germline V gene are LGHNA and YNFKEQ. CDR3 coding DNA: TGTGCCAGCAGCCAACTGGGGGAAGCTTTCTTT. As protein: CASSQLGEAFF.

The J gene is TRBJ2-1, the V gene TRBV7-9; a possible D gene is TRBD1 (5 bases). V was shortened by 2 bases and J by 5 bases, with 13 bases between the two germline ends. CDR1 and CDR2 from the germline V gene are SEHNR and FQNEAQ (reference sequence). The CDR3 has 15 residues. The CDR3 is CASSLKGLGNNEQFF. The CDR3 nucleotides are TGTGCCAGCAGCTTAAAGGGGTTGGGGAACAATGAGCAGTTCTTC.

The chain links TRBV27 to TRBJ1-6; 7 bases line up with TRBD1. The CDR3 is made up of 14 amino acids. In germline, CDR1 is MNHEY, CDR2 SMNVEV (reference sequence). Trimming at V came to 2 bases and at J to 7 bases, leaving 2 bases not matched to a gene. The chain's CDR3 is CASSLTGENSPLHF. The CDR3 DNA sequence: TGTGCCAGCAGTTTAACAGGGGAGAATTCACCCCTCCACTTT.

This chain connects TRBV11-2 to TRBJ1-5; D is perhaps TRBD1 (5 bases). This CDR3 spans 14 amino acids. The germline V gene has CDR1 SGHAT and CDR2 FQNNGV. V was pared by 5 bases and J by 5 bases, with 13 bases between. The chain's CDR3 is CASSAYGAHQPQHF. The CDR3 nucleotides read TGTGCCAGCAGCGCGTACGGGGCTCATCAGCCCCAGCATTTT.

The chain carries TRBV19 and TRBJ2-2; D is perhaps TRBD1 or TRBD2 (5 bases each). The CDR3 covers 15 residues. V was shortened by 5 bases and J by 4 bases, with 14 bases between the two germline ends. Germline CDR1 is LNHDA and CDR2 is SQIVND (reference sequence). As DNA, the CDR3 is TGTGCCAGTAGTTTCGGGGCCCGGAGCACCGGGGAGCTGTTTTTT. It encodes CASSFGARSTGELFF. Variable domain in full (rest from reference TRBV19 and TRBJ2-2): DGGITQSPKYLFRKEGQNVTLSCEQNLNHDAMYWYRQDPGQGLRLIYYSQIVNDFQKGDIAEGYSVSREKKESFPLTVTSAQKNPTAFYLCASSFGARSTGELFFGEGSRLTVL.

This sequence joins TRBV7-8 and TRBJ2-1, with 9 bases aligning to TRBD1. With V trimmed by 5 bases and J by 4 bases, 9 bases remained unmatched. The CDR3 contains 16 residues. CDR1 and CDR2 (germline): SGHVS, FQNEAQ. CDR3 coding DNA: TGTGCCAGCAGCCCGAGGTACGGGACAGGGTACAATGAGCAGTTCTTC. Residues: CASSPRYGTGYNEQFF.

The chain couples TRBV21-1 to TRBJ2-7; TRBD2, the D gene given by the table, was not confirmed from the DNA. TRBV21-1 represents a pseudogene. The CDR3 loop spans 16 amino acids. This chain's CDR3 is CASSKPSGESSYEQYF. In nucleotides, the CDR3 is TGTGCCAGCAGCAAACCTTCCGGGGAAAGCTCCTACGAGCAGTACTTC.